These 2 T cell receptor beta chains share one sample of origin, sequenced in a study of radiotherapy plus CTLA-4 blockade in lung cancer. Clones were read by immunoSEQ multiplex PCR, and TCRdb kept only the in-frame ones, dropping some. Of 45,000 to 55,000 clones in the sample, around nine tenths are singletons; the top ten hold roughly 17%. The sample consisted of peripheral blood, taken from a patient treated with radiotherapy plus ipilimumab. The receptors here all came from a human donor with non-small cell lung cancer that progressed on radiotherapy plus ipilimumab. Some clones in this sample may be carry-over from other donors' samples.

V gene TRBV11-2 combines with J gene TRBJ2-5, with no clear D. The CDR3 consists of 12 residues. V was trimmed by 10 bases and J by 8 bases, leaving 17 bases between them. Germline V lookup: CDR1 SGHAT, CDR2 FQNNGV. Written as DNA, the CDR3 is TGTGCCAAGACACCCGATCTATTTACCCAGTACTTC. Translated, it gives CAKTPDLFTQYF.

This clone was observed once. Written as DNA, the CDR3 is TGCGCCAGCAGCTTAGGCGGGTTCACAGATACGCAGTATTTT. As protein: CASSLGGFTDTQYF. The V call is TRBV5-1, the J call TRBJ2-3, with D possibly matching TRBD2 (5 bases). There are 14 residues in the CDR3. V lost 2 bases, J lost 2 bases, and 9 bases lay in between. Germline loops: CDR1 SGHRS, CDR2 YFSETQ.